The 8 T cell receptor beta chains presented below share a single source sample, sequenced in a study of lymphopenia after photon versus proton radiotherapy. Only in-frame clones appear in the TCRdb table, and some are missing; sequencing was by immunoSEQ multiplex PCR. The sample has more than 20,000 clones, approximately 88% seen once. Sequences were derived from peripheral blood, sampled from a patient treated with photon-based radiotherapy. The receptors were gathered from a man aged 40-55 years with gastric cancer.

This clone was seen once. The chain combines TRBV29-1 with TRBJ2-1; D call uncertain. This CDR3 contains 13 residues. From germline, CDR1 is SQVTM and CDR2 ANQGSEA. With 2 bases removed from V and 8 bases from J, the gap between germline ends came to 13 bases. The CDR3 DNA is TGCAGCGTTGAAAAAGGCAGTGGCTATGAGCAGTTCTTC. This codes for CSVEKGSGYEQFF.

The chain employs TRBV7-9 and TRBJ1-2, with 7 positions matching TRBD1. Germline values: CDR1 SEHNR, CDR2 FQNEAQ (reference sequence). The CDR3 consists of 13 residues. V lost 2 bases and J lost 6; bases outside the gene matches: 3. CDR3 amino acids: CASSLRQGDGYTF. The CDR3 DNA reads TGTGCCAGCAGCTTAAGGCAGGGGGATGGCTACACCTTC.

This clone was detected a few times. The chain links TRBV6-1 to TRBJ1-5, with D possibly matching TRBD1 (5 bases). CDR3 length equals 15 residues. V gave up 4 bases and J gave up 3 bases, with 13 bases separating them. Germline V lookup: CDR1 MNHNS, CDR2 SASEGT. CDR3 bases: TGTGCCAGCAGTGGGGGGGGGAGAAACAATCAGCCCCAGCATTTT. As protein: CASSGGGRNNQPQHF.

This clone has only a few counts. This sequence joins TRBV5-1 and TRBJ2-7; D gene unclear. The V end was cut by 5 bases, the J end by 2 bases, with 8 bases between. Germline V gene lookup returns CDR1 SGHRS and CDR2 YFSETQ. This CDR3 contains 12 residues. CDR3 residues: CASRRHTYEQYF. The CDR3, as DNA: TGCGCCAGCAGGAGACACACCTACGAGCAGTACTTC.

V gene TRBV7-9 combines with J gene TRBJ1-4; D is ambiguous. The V gene lost 2 bases and the J gene lost 8 bases, with 6 bases spanning the gap. The CDR3 covers 12 residues. CDR1 is SEHNR, CDR2 FQNEAQ, per germline (reference sequence). As DNA, the CDR3 is TGTGCCAGCAGCTTAAGTGGGGAAAAACTGTTTTTT. It translates to CASSLSGEKLFF.

The V gene is TRBV19, the J gene TRBJ2-2; TRBD2 is a possible D gene (6 bases). Germline CDR1 is LNHDA and CDR2 is SQIVND (reference sequence). Trimming pared 3 bases from V and 5 bases from J, leaving 16 bases between. This CDR3 region has 16 residues. CDR3 sequence: CASSMDPGVRTGELFF. For the CDR3, the DNA is TGTGCCAGTAGTATGGACCCGGGGGTGAGGACCGGGGAGCTGTTTTTT.

V and J are TRBV9 and TRBJ2-1; no firm D call. The CDR3 loop spans 15 amino acids. The V and J ends lost 0 bases and 7 bases respectively, with 14 bases between them. CDR1 and CDR2 (germline): SGDLS, YYNGEE. The CDR3 DNA reads TGTGCCAGCAGCGTAGGCACTCTCGAGATGAATGAGCAGTTCTTC. Its protein is CASSVGTLEMNEQFF.

This chain connects TRBV18 to TRBJ2-3; no reliable D call. The CDR3 is 14 amino acids. V dropped 2 bases and J dropped 3 bases, with 9 bases sitting between them. Germline CDR1 KGHSH, CDR2 LQKENI. CDR3 bases: TGTGCCAGCTCACCAGTGGACGGTACAGATACGCAGTATTTT. It encodes CASSPVDGTDTQYF.